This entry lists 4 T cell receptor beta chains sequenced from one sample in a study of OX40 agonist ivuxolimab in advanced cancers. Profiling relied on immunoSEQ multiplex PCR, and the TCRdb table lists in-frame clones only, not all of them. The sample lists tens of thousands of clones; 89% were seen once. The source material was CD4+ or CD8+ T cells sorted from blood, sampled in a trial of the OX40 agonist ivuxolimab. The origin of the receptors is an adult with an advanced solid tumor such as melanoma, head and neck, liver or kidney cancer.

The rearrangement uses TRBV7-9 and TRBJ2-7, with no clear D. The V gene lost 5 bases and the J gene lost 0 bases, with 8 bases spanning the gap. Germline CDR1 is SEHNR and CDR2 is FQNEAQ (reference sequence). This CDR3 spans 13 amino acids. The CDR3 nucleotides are TGTGCCAGCAGCCCTCTGGGCTCCTACGAGCAGTACTTC. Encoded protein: CASSPLGSYEQYF.

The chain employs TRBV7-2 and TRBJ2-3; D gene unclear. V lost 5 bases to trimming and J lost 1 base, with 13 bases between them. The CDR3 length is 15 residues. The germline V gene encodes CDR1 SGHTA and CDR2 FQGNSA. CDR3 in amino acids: CASSPVVSGTDTQYF. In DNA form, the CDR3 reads TGTGCCAGCAGCCCAGTGGTATCAGGCACAGATACGCAGTATTTT.

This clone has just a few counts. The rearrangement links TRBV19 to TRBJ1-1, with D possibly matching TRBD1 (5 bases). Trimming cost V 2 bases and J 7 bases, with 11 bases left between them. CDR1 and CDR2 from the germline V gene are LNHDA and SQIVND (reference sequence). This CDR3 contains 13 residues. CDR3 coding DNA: TGTGCCAGTAGTATACACGGGGCTGATGAAGCTTTCTTT. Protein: CASSIHGADEAFF.

In DNA form, the CDR3 reads TGTGCCAGCAGTGGGGGGGGAACTGGCTACACCTTC. As protein: CASSGGGTGYTF. The chain employs TRBV2 and TRBJ1-2; maybe TRBD1 (5 bases). This CDR3 has 12 residues. The germline V gene encodes CDR1 SNHLY and CDR2 FYNNEI. V was trimmed by 4 bases and J by 7 bases, leaving 10 bases between them.